The 9 T cell receptor beta chains presented below share a single source sample, sequenced in a study of blood T cell repertoires in COVID-19. TCRdb's copy holds only in-frame clones and misses some; the assay was immunoSEQ multiplex PCR. This sample has 150,000 to 160,000 clones, with 75% to 85% found just once. Sample: peripheral blood. The receptor set was obtained from a man aged 55 to 70 with acute or convalescent COVID-19.

The V gene is TRBV6-2 or TRBV6-3, the J gene TRBJ2-3; weak D call: TRBD2 (6 bases). The germline V and J ends were trimmed by 5 bases and 1 base, with 16 bases remaining between them. The CDR3 sequence is 16 residues long. CDR1 and CDR2 (germline): MNHEY, SVGEGT. The CDR3 region is CASSAGGRLGTDTQYF. DNA for the CDR3: TGTGCCAGCAGTGCCGGGGGAAGATTGGGCACAGATACGCAGTATTTT.

The V call is TRBV7-2, the J call TRBJ2-7, with D perhaps TRBD2 (5 bases). V shed 5 bases and J shed 3 bases, with 17 bases lying between them. Per germline, CDR1 SGHTA and CDR2 FQGNSA. The CDR3 has 15 residues. The CDR3 region is CASSPSGILRYEQYF. As DNA, the CDR3 is TGTGCCAGCAGCCCGTCCGGGATCCTCCGCTACGAGCAGTACTTC.

The count of this clone is one. V usage is TRBV7-7 and J usage is TRBJ2-1, with a weak D call TRBD2 (6 bases). With 11 bases removed from V and 6 bases from J, the gap between germline ends came to 17 bases. The germline V gene encodes CDR1 SSHAT and CDR2 FNYEAQ (reference sequence). The CDR3 loop spans 13 amino acids. CDR3 in DNA: TGTGCCCCCGAAGAGGAGGGCCCCAATGAGCAGTTCTTC. Amino acid sequence: CAPEEEGPNEQFF.

The gene calls are TRBV6-2 or TRBV6-3 and TRBJ2-7, with 11 nucleotides matching TRBD2. The CDR3 loop spans 17 amino acids. The germline gives CDR1 MNHEY, CDR2 SVGEGT. The junction had 8 bases not matched to a gene; V was cut back by 4 bases and J by 0 bases. This chain's CDR3 is CASSSRTSGRGSYEQYF. For the CDR3, the DNA is TGTGCCAGCAGTTCCAGGACTAGCGGGCGGGGCTCCTACGAGCAGTACTTC.

The gene calls are TRBV4-3 and TRBJ2-1, with 9 positions matching TRBD2. CDR1 is LGHNA, CDR2 YSLEER, per germline. The CDR3 has 17 residues. V was pared by 0 bases and J by 7 bases, with 10 bases of the junction left unmatched. The CDR3 sequence: CASSQDVRSSGTNEQFF. DNA of the CDR3: TGCGCCAGCAGCCAAGACGTCCGGTCTAGCGGGACGAATGAGCAGTTCTTC.

This clone was detected a few times. The chain uses TRBV4-3 and TRBJ1-1; D gene unclear. The CDR3 totals 10 residues. The germline V gene has CDR1 LGHNA and CDR2 YSLEER. V dropped 6 bases and J dropped 8 bases, with 7 bases sitting between them. The CDR3 loop is CASSRGEAFF. For the CDR3, the DNA is TGCGCCAGCAGTCGAGGAGAAGCTTTCTTT.

The chain's CDR3 is CASSPGGTEAFF. DNA of the CDR3: TGTGCCAGCAGCCCAGGGGGCACTGAAGCTTTCTTT. The V call is TRBV3-1 (or the pseudogene TRBV3-2), the J call TRBJ1-1, with TRBD1 matching over 7 bases. CDR3 length: 12 residues. V gave up 4 bases and J gave up 4 bases; unmatched junction bases: 0. Germline CDR1 is LGHDT and CDR2 is YNNKEL (reference sequence).

This rearrangement joins TRBV5-8 to TRBJ2-3; 10 bases align to TRBD2. The V gene's germline CDR1 is SGHTS and CDR2 YDEGEE. V lost 4 bases, J lost 3 bases, and 11 bases stayed unmatched. The CDR3 is 17 residues long. CDR3 loop: CASSRSSGGSQTDTQYF. As DNA, the CDR3 is TGTGCCAGCAGCCGCTCTAGCGGGGGATCCCAAACAGATACGCAGTATTTT.

This rearrangement joins TRBV21-1 to TRBJ2-2; the table names TRBD1, a call not compared with the DNA. TRBV21-1 is deemed a pseudogene. The CDR3 extends over 15 amino acids. CDR3 bases: TGTGCCAGCAGTACGCCCAGACAGGGAACCGGGGAGCTGTTTTTT. Translated, it gives CASSTPRQGTGELFF.